Each of the 28 T cell receptor beta chains below was sequenced from the same sample in a study of T cell responses to AZD1222 COVID-19 vaccine. Repertoires were generated with immunoSEQ multiplex PCR, while TCRdb's copy carries only in-frame clones and drops some. The sample shows about 170,000 clones, over 85% of them seen only once. Sequencing was performed on peripheral blood, taken on day 0 of AZD1222 vaccination. Receptor source: an adult in good health.

This chain joins TRBV24-1 and TRBJ1-2; TRBD1 agrees at 8 bases. From germline, CDR1 is KGHDR and CDR2 SFDVKD. The CDR3 spans 13 residues. The V and J ends lost 5 bases and 6 bases, in that order; junction bases with no gene match: 4. CDR3 in amino acids: CATSAGQGDGYTF. The CDR3 nucleotides read TGTGCCACCAGTGCCGGACAGGGCGATGGCTACACCTTC.

The chain links TRBV18 to TRBJ1-1, with no clear D. V dropped 4 bases and J dropped 5 bases, with 14 bases sitting between them. Germline CDR1 KGHSH, CDR2 LQKENI. The length of the CDR3 is 14 residues. CDR3 in amino acids: CASSQHGDLTEAFF. CDR3 bases: TGTGCCAGCTCACAACACGGGGATCTGACTGAAGCTTTCTTT.

The chain carries TRBV5-5 and TRBJ1-6; no clear D gene. Trimming took 3 bases from V and 6 from J, leaving 10 bases between them. The length of the CDR3 is 14 residues. Germline V gene data show CDR1 as SGHKS and CDR2 as YYEKEE (reference sequence). CDR3 in amino acids: CASSSTGANSPLHF. For the CDR3, the DNA is TGTGCCAGCAGCTCGACGGGAGCTAATTCACCCCTCCACTTT.

This chain uses TRBV2 with TRBJ1-5; the D gene is possibly TRBD1 (6 bases). Germline assignment: CDR1 SNHLY and CDR2 FYNNEI. Trimming left V 4 bases short and J 6 bases short, with 16 bases between. The CDR3 consists of 15 residues. The CDR3 protein is CASSAFLQGSQPQHF. The CDR3 DNA is TGTGCCAGCAGTGCCTTTCTACAGGGATCTCAGCCCCAGCATTTT.

This clone has only one observation. The chain employs TRBV6-5 and TRBJ1-2; 7 bases fit TRBD1. The V segment lost 6 bases and the J segment 1 base; nucleotides outside the gene matches: 2. The CDR3 is 13 amino acids. Germline V gene lookup returns CDR1 MNHEY and CDR2 SVGAGI. The chain's CDR3 is CASSRDSNYGYTF. The CDR3 DNA sequence: TGTGCCAGCAGCAGGGACAGTAACTATGGCTACACCTTC.

This clone was seen only once. One junction end disagrees with the germline gene, perhaps due to a read error. The chain carries TRBV3-1 (or the pseudogene TRBV3-2) and TRBJ1-2, with 7 bases matching TRBD1. The germline gives CDR1 LGHDT, CDR2 YNNKEL (reference sequence). The CDR3 length is 14 residues. The CDR3 DNA reads as TGTGCCAGCAGTCAAGACAGGGTCGGCTATGGCTACACCTTC. It specifies CASSQDRVGYGYTF.

The V call is TRBV19, the J call TRBJ1-5, with D uncertain. CDR3 length: 15 amino acids. Between the trimmed V and J ends, which lost 4 bases and 0 bases, there was a span of 10 bases. Germline V gene lookup returns CDR1 LNHDA and CDR2 SQIVND (reference sequence). The CDR3 is CASSTTQYSNQPQHF. CDR3 in DNA: TGTGCCAGTAGTACGACACAATATAGCAATCAGCCCCAGCATTTT.

The sample holds one count of this clone. The chain links TRBV29-1 to TRBJ1-3; D is possibly TRBD1 (6 bases). V was clipped by 4 bases and J by 2 bases, with 12 bases between them. Germline assignment: CDR1 SQVTM and CDR2 ANQGSEA. CDR3 size: 14 residues. The CDR3 spells CSVVQGTTGNTIYF. Here the CDR3 DNA reads TGCAGCGTTGTTCAGGGGACGACTGGAAACACCATATATTTT. The variable domain in full, with the rest retrieved from reference TRBV29-1 and TRBJ1-3, is SAVISQKPSRDICQRGTSLTIQCQVDSQVTMMFWYRQQPGQSLTLIATANQGSEATYESGFVIDKFPISRPNLTFSTLTVSNMSPEDSSIYLCSVVQGTTGNTIYFGEGSWLTVV.

This chain joins TRBV27 and TRBJ1-2; 10 bases are a match to TRBD1. This CDR3 spans 13 amino acids. Per the germline V gene, CDR1 is MNHEY and CDR2 is SMNVEV (reference sequence). V was clipped by 5 bases and J by 8 bases; unmatched bases: 5. DNA for the CDR3: TGTGCCAGCAGTCGACAGGGGGCGTTCGGCTACACCTTC. It translates to CASSRQGAFGYTF.

The rearrangement links TRBV3-1 (or the pseudogene TRBV3-2) to TRBJ1-2; 7 nucleotides agree with TRBD1. V shed 0 bases, J shed 4 bases, and the junction held 2 bases outside the gene matches. Looked up from germline, CDR1 is LGHDT and CDR2 is YNNKEL (reference sequence). CDR3 length equals 14 residues. CDR3 region: CASSQDQGGYGYTF. The CDR3 DNA follows: TGTGCCAGCAGCCAAGATCAGGGGGGCTATGGCTACACCTTC.

The chain carries TRBV10-1 and TRBJ1-1; TRBD1 aligns across 9 bases. The V gene's germline CDR1 is WNHNN and CDR2 SYGVQD (reference sequence). The CDR3 consists of 14 residues. Trimming took 8 bases from V and 7 from J; bases not matched to a gene: 11. CDR3 in amino acids: CASGNRDRAGEAFF. CDR3 nucleotides: TGCGCCAGCGGTAACCGGGACAGGGCCGGTGAAGCTTTCTTT.

V usage is TRBV9 and J usage is TRBJ1-1; TRBD1 is a possible D gene (5 bases). Germline V lookup: CDR1 SGDLS, CDR2 YYNGEE. Deletions cut 1 base from V and 0 bases from J, with 10 bases between. The CDR3 has 15 residues. The CDR3: CASSVQGSMNTEAFF. The CDR3 coding sequence is TGTGCCAGCAGCGTACAGGGAAGCATGAACACTGAAGCTTTCTTT.

In its sample, this clone was seen once. CDR3 residues: CASSLSAGFNQETQYF. The CDR3 DNA is TGTGCCAGCAGTTTATCGGCAGGGTTTAACCAAGAGACCCAGTACTTC. The chain links TRBV27 to TRBJ2-5; weak D call: TRBD1 (5 bases). V gave up 0 bases and J gave up 0 bases, with 11 bases separating them. The CDR3 has 16 amino acids. CDR1 MNHEY and CDR2 SMNVEV come from the germline V gene (reference sequence).

This rearrangement joins TRBV5-8 to TRBJ1-1; no clear D. The CDR3 is 16 residues long. Germline CDR1 and CDR2: SGHTS and YDEGEE. V was trimmed by 3 bases and J by 6 bases, leaving 21 bases between them. As DNA, the CDR3 is TGTGCCAGCAGCTCCCTTTACGGAACCTGGGTCTCTGAAGCTTTCTTT. Protein product: CASSSLYGTWVSEAFF. The whole variable domain, remainder taken from reference TRBV5-8 and TRBJ1-1, is EAGVTQSPTHLIKTRGQQATLRCSPISGHTSVYWYQQALGLGLQFLLWYDEGEERNRGNFPPRFSGRQFPNYSSELNVNALELEDSALYLCASSSLYGTWVSEAFFGQGTRLTVV.

The genes are TRBV12-5 and TRBJ1-1; perhaps TRBD1 as D (5 bases). Trimming removed 0 bases at V and 0 bases at J, with 23 bases between. Germline lookup yields CDR1 LGHNT and CDR2 FRNRAP. The CDR3 spans 20 residues. CDR3 DNA: TGTGCTAGTGGTTTGGTGGAAGCAGGGAGTAACTACCGTATGAACACTGAAGCTTTCTTT. Translating gives CASGLVEAGSNYRMNTEAFF. Filled out from reference TRBV12-5 and TRBJ1-1, the complete variable domain reads DARVTQTPRHKVTEMGQEVTMRCQPILGHNTVFWYRQTMMQGLELLAYFRNRAPLDDSGMPKDRFSAEMPDATLATLKIQPSEPRDSAVYFCASGLVEAGSNYRMNTEAFFGQGTRLTVV.

A note on this clone: One end of the junction fails to match germline, which may point to a read error. J is TRBJ1-2 and V is TRBV5-5; D is perhaps TRBD1 (5 bases). Per germline, CDR1 SGHKS and CDR2 YYEKEE (reference sequence). The CDR3 extends over 16 amino acids. CDR3 sequence (DNA): TGTGCCAGCAGTTTGGGGGGAGGCCCCCTTAACTATGGCTACACCTTC. Translated, it gives CASSLGGGPLNYGYTF.

The genes are TRBV11-2 and TRBJ1-1; TRBD1 agrees at 9 bases. Germline CDR1 is SGHAT and CDR2 is FQNNGV. The CDR3 has 16 amino acids. V was clipped by 0 bases and J by 10 bases; unmatched bases: 12. The CDR3 nucleotides are TGTGCCAGCAGCTTAGAAGGGACAGGGTATGACGGGGGAGCTTTCTTT. Amino acids: CASSLEGTGYDGGAFF.

This chain links TRBV15 with TRBJ1-1; the D is unclear. The V end lost 0 bases, the J end lost 0 bases, and 11 bases lay between the germline ends. Germline V gene sequence: CDR1 LNHNV, CDR2 YYDKDF (reference sequence). The CDR3 loop spans 16 amino acids. CDR3 sequence reads: CATSRDMHDMNTEAFF. In DNA, the CDR3 is TGTGCCACCAGCAGAGATATGCACGACATGAACACTGAAGCTTTCTTT.

The chain employs TRBV10-3 and TRBJ1-1, with a possible D match to TRBD1 (6 bases). Germline CDR1 is ENHRY and CDR2 is SYGVKD. Trimming removed 0 bases at V and 7 bases at J, with 18 bases between. The CDR3 consists of 16 residues. CDR3 DNA sequence: TGTGCCATCAGTGAGTCGAAGGGGGGTGGGTCCGGTGAAGCTTTCTTT. Its translation: CAISESKGGGSGEAFF.

The rearrangement links TRBV10-1 to TRBJ2-2, with D unresolved. CDR1 WNHNN and CDR2 SYGVQD come from the germline V gene (reference sequence). Trimming removed 6 bases from V and 3 bases from J, with 8 bases in between. This CDR3 contains 13 residues. The CDR3 DNA reads as TGCGCCAGCAGCGTAGGGTACACCGGGGAGCTGTTTTTT. Amino acid sequence: CASSVGYTGELFF.

The chain employs TRBV6-5 and TRBJ2-1, with D tentatively TRBD2 (5 bases). CDR3 length equals 13 residues. V was clipped by 6 bases and J by 4 bases, with 10 bases between them. The germline gives CDR1 MNHEY, CDR2 SVGAGI. As DNA, the CDR3 is TGTGCCAGCAGGGTACGGGAATACAATGAGCAGTTCTTC. This sequence encodes CASRVREYNEQFF.

This chain links TRBV20-1 with TRBJ1-1, with no clear D. Per the germline V gene, CDR1 is DFQATT and CDR2 is SNEGSKA (reference sequence). Trimming took 7 bases from V and 4 from J, leaving 10 bases between them. The CDR3 totals 11 residues. This CDR3 reads CSVSRSTEAFF. CDR3 sequence (DNA): TGCAGTGTTAGCAGGAGCACTGAAGCTTTCTTT.

V usage is TRBV7-9 and J usage is TRBJ1-5; the D gene is possibly TRBD1 (5 bases). The CDR3 is 15 amino acids. Trimming left V 6 bases short and J 1 base short, with 13 bases between. The V gene's germline CDR1 is SEHNR and CDR2 FQNEAQ (reference sequence). DNA for the CDR3: TGTGCCAGCAGTCCCTCGTGGGACAGCAATCAGCCCCAGCATTTT. It yields the protein CASSPSWDSNQPQHF.

The chain links TRBV3-1 (or the pseudogene TRBV3-2) to TRBJ2-7; D possibly corresponds to TRBD1 (5 bases). The length of the CDR3 is 14 residues. The V gene lost 4 bases and the J gene lost 2 bases, with 12 bases spanning the gap. Germline V gene data show CDR1 as LGHDT and CDR2 as YNNKEL (reference sequence). The CDR3 DNA reads TGTGCCAGCAGCCGGGAAGGGGAAACCTACGAGCAGTACTTC. Its protein is CASSREGETYEQYF.

The chain uses TRBV6-5 and TRBJ1-2, with 9 bases aligning to TRBD1. This CDR3 has 15 residues. The ends lost 2 bases at V and 6 bases at J; junction bases unmatched: 7. The germline V gene has CDR1 MNHEY and CDR2 SVGAGI. DNA of the CDR3: TGTGCCAGCAGTTACGCGCCCGGGACAGGGAATGGCTACACCTTC. Its protein is CASSYAPGTGNGYTF.

The chain carries TRBV28 and TRBJ1-1; tentative D call: TRBD1 (5 bases). CDR3 length: 12 residues. Germline V gene data show CDR1 as MDHEN and CDR2 as SYDVKM. V was shortened by 6 bases and J by 6 bases, with 11 bases between the two germline ends. The DNA of the CDR3 is TGTGCCAGCAGACCCGGGACGTCTGAAGCTTTCTTT. Protein product: CASRPGTSEAFF.

This rearrangement joins TRBV6-4 to TRBJ1-1; D remains unclear. Germline V CDR1 and CDR2: MRHNA, SNTAGT. The germline V and J ends were trimmed by 0 bases and 5 bases, with 13 bases remaining between them. The CDR3 totals 15 residues. The CDR3 coding sequence is TGTGCCAGCAGTGACTCCGCGGGCGTAGGGACTGAAGCTTTCTTT. It codes for CASSDSAGVGTEAFF.

The rearrangement links TRBV7-2 to TRBJ2-7, with D perhaps assigned TRBD1 or TRBD2 (5 bases each). This CDR3 is 15 amino acids long. Trimming pared 1 base from V and 0 bases from J, leaving 10 bases between. From germline, CDR1 is SGHTA and CDR2 FQGNSA. The CDR3 loop is CASSLGDESSYEQYF. CDR3 nucleotide sequence: TGTGCCAGCAGCTTAGGGGACGAGAGCTCCTACGAGCAGTACTTC.